This T cell receptor (beta chain) comes out of a study of blood T cell repertoires in COVID-19. Study details: Spain, Italy and the United States supplied samples that represented acute and convalescent COVID-19. The cDNA or gDNA used as material had been derived from T cells, B-cell-depleted T cells, or PBMCs.

In the original workflow: Using reference gene primer amplification, nucleated cell counts were estimated. TCRdb's copy holds only in-frame clones and misses some; the assay was immunoSEQ multiplex PCR. V, J and clone size are taken as reported in that table, and D and trimming were inferred from the DNA itself. The sample yields roughly 43,000 clones, about nine tenths seen once. The CDR3 is 16 amino acids. Trimming removed 5 bases at V and 3 bases at J, with 17 bases between. CDR1 is SGHVS, CDR2 FNYEAQ, per germline. The chain joins TRBV7-6 to TRBJ2-1; D perhaps matches TRBD2 (5 bases). This receptor was taken from a human donor in a cohort sampled during active COVID-19. Sequencing input: peripheral blood. CDR3 sequence: CASSPEGRRGYNEQFF. The CDR3 DNA sequence: TGTGCCAGCAGCCCCGAGGGAAGGCGAGGCTACAATGAGCAGTTCTTC.